These 4 T cell receptor beta chains were all obtained from the same sample, sequenced in a study of T cells in tumors after PD-1 blockade. The method was immunoSEQ multiplex PCR; TCRdb's version includes in-frame clones alone and lacks a portion of them. Among 54,000 or so clones listed, just under 80% were seen once. The sample here was PBMCs, taken before anti-PD-1 treatment. The receptors stem from a human donor with basal cell carcinoma.

The chain employs TRBV3-1 (or the pseudogene TRBV3-2) and TRBJ1-1; D is possibly TRBD1 (6 bases). This CDR3 has 13 amino acids. From germline, CDR1 is LGHDT and CDR2 YNNKEL (reference sequence). Trimming pared 2 bases from V and 6 bases from J, leaving 10 bases between. The CDR3 DNA sequence: TGTGCCAGCAGCCAAACAGGGACTGCTGAAGCTTTCTTT. This gives the protein CASSQTGTAEAFF.

This clone was seen a few times. V is TRBV7-2 and J is TRBJ2-1, with 14 bases that match TRBD2. Germline CDR1 and CDR2: SGHTA and FQGNSA. This CDR3 is built from 16 residues. Germline trimming cut 5 bases from V and 11 bases from J; bases unmatched to any gene: 11. CDR3 nucleotides: TGTGCCAGCAGCCGCCGGGGACTAGCGGGGGCCGGGAAGCAGTTCTTC. It encodes CASSRRGLAGAGKQFF. Variable domain in full (rest from reference TRBV7-2 and TRBJ2-1): GAGVSQSPSNKVTEKGKDVELRCDPISGHTALYWYRQSLGQGLEFLIYFQGNSAPDKSGLPSDRFSAERTGGSVSTLTIQRTQQEDSAVYLCASSRRGLAGAGKQFFGPGTRLTVL.

The J gene is TRBJ1-4, the V gene TRBV6-2 or TRBV6-3, with 7 positions matching TRBD1. There are 13 residues in the CDR3. Trimming took 6 bases from V and 6 from J; bases not matched to a gene: 4. CDR1 and CDR2 (germline): MNHEY, SVGEGT. CDR3 sequence: CASSGQAYEKLFF. The CDR3 nucleotides are TGTGCCAGCAGCGGACAGGCTTATGAAAAACTGTTTTTT.

This sequence joins TRBV11-3 and TRBJ1-6; TRBD1 agrees at 7 bases. Germline V gene data show CDR1 as SGHNT and CDR2 as YENEEA. This CDR3 has 17 residues. V was clipped by 2 bases and J by 8 bases; unmatched bases: 12. DNA for the CDR3: TGTGCCAGCAGCTTAATGGCTCACAGGGGATCGGATTCACCCCTCCACTTT. This sequence encodes CASSLMAHRGSDSPLHF.